This TCR beta chain stems from a study of OX40 agonist ivuxolimab in advanced cancers. Clones were read by immunoSEQ multiplex PCR, and TCRdb kept only the in-frame ones, dropping some. The sample has 70,000 or so clones, roughly nine tenths seen once. The V gene lost 4 bases and the J gene lost 10 bases, with 20 bases spanning the gap. The CDR3 spans 15 residues. Germline V gene lookup returns CDR1 SGHDN and CDR2 FVKESK. This clone was seen once. The receptor was isolated from an adult with an advanced solid tumor such as melanoma, head and neck, liver or kidney cancer. The gene calls are TRBV14 and TRBJ2-1, with D perhaps matching TRBD2 (5 bases). The sample here was CD4+ or CD8+ T cells sorted from blood, taken in a trial of the OX40 agonist ivuxolimab. CDR3 amino acids: CASSPKASSRTEQFF. As DNA, the CDR3 is TGTGCCAGCAGCCCCAAGGCTAGCAGTCGTACGGAGCAGTTCTTC. Full variable domain (missing parts from reference TRBV14 and TRBJ2-1): EAGVTQFPSHSVIEKGQTVTLRCDPISGHDNLYWYRRVMGKEIKFLLHFVKESKQDESGMPNNRFLAERTGGTYSTLKVQPAELEDSGVYFCASSPKASSRTEQFFGPGTRLTVL.